A single sample gave rise to the 23 T cell receptor beta chains below, sequenced in a study of Graves' ophthalmopathy and Graves' hyperthyroidism. As the template, RNA transcripts were used to amplify TCR beta CDR3 regions. The first round was an RT-PCR with HTBI primers, and the second round was a multiplex PCR. Each CDR3 protein gets one entry after TCRdb re-called the multiplex PCR reads with MiXCR. The table shows about 550,000 distinct CDR3 sequences, with about two fifths occurring only once. Material: peripheral blood or thyroid tissue (not recorded which). The origin of the receptors is an adult man with Graves' hyperthyroidism.

This clonotype was counted many times. V usage is TRBV29-1 and J usage is TRBJ1-1, with D unresolved. CDR1 SQVTM and CDR2 ANQGSEA come from the germline V gene. This CDR3 contains 12 residues. V was shortened by 6 bases and J by 1 base, with 9 bases between the two germline ends. The CDR3 DNA reads as TGCAGCGTCCGACCACAGAACACTGAAGCTTTCTTT. Amino acids: CSVRPQNTEAFF. The full variable domain, rest sourced from reference TRBV29-1 and TRBJ1-1, is SAVISQKPSRDICQRGTSLTIQCQVDSQVTMMFWYRQQPGQSLTLIATANQGSEATYESGFVIDKFPISRPNLTFSTLTVSNMSPEDSSIYLCSVRPQNTEAFFGQGTRLTVV.

The J gene is TRBJ1-5, the V gene TRBV2; 9 bases are shared with TRBD1. Germline-derived CDR1 and CDR2 are SNHLY and FYNNEI. J was trimmed by 10 bases and V by 6 bases; bases with no gene match: 13. The CDR3 runs 15 residues. For the CDR3, the DNA is TGTGCCAGCAGACCCACAGGGGGCTCGTTTCTACCCCAGCATTTT. It is translated as CASRPTGGSFLPQHF.

This clonotype came up many times. V and J are TRBV7-8 and TRBJ1-3, with D hard to call. The CDR3 contains 16 residues. Germline V lookup: CDR1 SGHVS, CDR2 FQNEAQ. V was clipped by 1 base and J by 1 base, with 11 bases between them. The CDR3 DNA sequence: TGTGCCAGCAGCTTAGACGGGCAGCCATCTGGAAACACCATATATTTT. Translated: CASSLDGQPSGNTIYF.

The chain uses TRBV25-1 and TRBJ1-6; no firm D call. This CDR3 comprises 15 residues. V lost 8 bases, J lost 5 bases, and 16 bases lay in between. Germline-derived CDR1 and CDR2 are MGHDK and SYGVNS. The CDR3 sequence: CASVAGLHDNSPLHF. The CDR3, as DNA: TGTGCCAGCGTGGCCGGACTCCATGATAATTCACCCCTCCACTTT. Together with reference TRBV25-1 and TRBJ1-6, the CDR3 gives the full variable domain: EADIYQTPRYLVIGTGKKITLECSQTMGHDKMYWYQQDPGMELHLIHYSYGVNSTEKGDLSSESTVSRIRTEHFPLTLESARPSHTSQYLCASVAGLHDNSPLHFGNGTRLTVT.

Concerning this clonotype itself: A much more abundant neighbour one base away suggests this may be a read error. The gene calls are TRBV6-4 and TRBJ1-2, with a tentative D call TRBD1 (5 bases). This CDR3 is built from 14 residues. Trimming shortened V by 7 bases and J by 5 bases, and 17 bases separated the two germline ends. Germline lookup yields CDR1 MRHNA and CDR2 SNTAGT. As DNA, the CDR3 is TGTGCCAGCAAAAGCGGAGGGGAGGAGTATGGCTACACCTTC. It translates to CASKSGGEEYGYTF.

This chain connects TRBV29-1 to TRBJ1-3, with a weak D call TRBD1 (5 bases). V lost 8 bases, J lost 4 bases, and 12 bases lay in between. Germline CDR1 SQVTM, CDR2 ANQGSEA. The CDR3 sequence is 12 residues long. CDR3 amino acids: CSQAGSGNTIYF. Here the CDR3 DNA reads TGCAGCCAAGCAGGGTCCGGAAACACCATATATTTT.

As for this clonotype: A junction boundary mismatches the germline segment, possibly from a read error. This chain links TRBV5-6 with TRBJ1-1, with unresolved D. The CDR3 is made up of 15 amino acids. CDR1 SGHDT and CDR2 YYEEEE come from the germline V gene. The CDR3 region has the DNA TGTGCCAGCGGCTTGGTCGGGAGGATGAACACTGAAGCTTTCTTT. The encoded protein is CASGLVGRMNTEAFF.

As concerns this clonotype: Just one base apart from a much larger clone, this may be a read error. The chain joins TRBV12-3 or TRBV12-4 to TRBJ1-3; D uncertain. V was clipped by 3 bases and J by 3 bases, with 12 bases between them. The length of the CDR3 is 15 residues. The CDR3 is CASSFPGAGGNTIYF. DNA of the CDR3: TGTGCCAGCAGTTTCCCAGGCGCGGGTGGAAACACCATATATTTT.

The rearrangement uses TRBV10-3 and TRBJ2-7; a weak D match, TRBD2 (6 bases). The J call is doubtful: the DNA matches TRBJ2-1 better. This CDR3 is built from 11 residues. Germline CDR1 reads ENHRY; CDR2 reads SYGVKD. The CDR3 DNA reads as TGTGCCATCGGGGGGTACAATGAGCAGTTCTTC. It specifies CAIGGYNEQFF.

This clonotype was observed at least ten times. The chain has TRBV7-3 and TRBJ1-4; 7 bases are shared with TRBD1. The CDR3 covers 18 residues. After removal of 5 bases from V and 8 bases from J, the junction contained 20 bases not matched to a gene. The V gene's germline CDR1 is SGHTA and CDR2 FQGTGA. The CDR3: CASSQVKARQGGGEKLFF. CDR3 coding DNA: TGTGCCAGCAGCCAAGTTAAGGCGAGACAAGGGGGCGGCGAAAAACTGTTTTTT.

In this sample, this clonotype turned up many times. The chain links TRBV7-2 to TRBJ1-2; TRBD1 might be the D (6 bases). Germline values: CDR1 SGHTA, CDR2 FQGNSA. The V end was cut by 5 bases, the J end by 8 bases, with 24 bases between. The CDR3 runs 16 residues. This CDR3 reads CASSPTGDILFGGYTF. CDR3 sequence (DNA): TGTGCCAGCAGCCCCACGGGGGACATTTTATTCGGGGGCTACACCTTC.

The chain couples TRBV5-1 to TRBJ2-5; no definite D call. V was pared by 0 bases and J by 6 bases, with 6 bases between. This CDR3 is 12 amino acids long. The germline CDR1 and CDR2 sequences are SGHRS and YFSETQ. The CDR3 region is CASSLGPKTQYF. CDR3 in DNA: TGCGCCAGCAGCTTGGGACCCAAGACCCAGTACTTC.

J is TRBJ1-5 and V is TRBV20-1; possibly TRBD1 for D (5 bases). The V gene lost 5 bases and the J gene lost 4 bases, with 21 bases spanning the gap. Germline lookup yields CDR1 DFQATT and CDR2 SNEGSKA (reference sequence). The CDR3 has 16 residues. CDR3 in DNA: TGCAGTGCTGGGTCGGGGGTGACCCTCGGAAATCAGCCCCAGCATTTT. It translates to CSAGSGVTLGNQPQHF.

In this sample, this clonotype turned up many times. J is TRBJ1-1 and V is TRBV20-1, with TRBD1 matching over 9 bases. Germline-derived CDR1 and CDR2 are DFQATT and SNEGSKA (reference sequence). The junction had 10 bases not matched to a gene; V was cut back by 6 bases and J by 8 bases. The CDR3 runs 13 residues. CDR3 amino acids: CSAIGQGSIEAFF. The CDR3 DNA reads TGCAGTGCCATCGGACAGGGGTCAATAGAAGCTTTCTTT.

V gene TRBV29-1 combines with J gene TRBJ2-2; D is perhaps TRBD1 (6 bases). CDR1 and CDR2 (germline): SQVTM, ANQGSEA. The germline V and J ends were trimmed by 7 bases and 3 bases, with 12 bases remaining between them. The CDR3 is 13 residues long. CDR3 nucleotides: TGCAGCGCATCAGCAGGGGACACCGGGGAGCTGTTTTTT. Translated, it gives CSASAGDTGELFF.

This clonotype was detected ten times or more. The chain carries TRBV6-6 and TRBJ1-1; D is undetermined. The V end was cut by 2 bases, the J end by 0 bases, with 10 bases between. The CDR3 loop spans 15 amino acids. Germline-derived CDR1 and CDR2 are MNHNY and SVGAGI (reference sequence). In nucleotides, the CDR3 is TGTGCCAGCAGTTACCAGGCCGCAATGAACACTGAAGCTTTCTTT. Protein: CASSYQAAMNTEAFF.

This clonotype turned up a few times. This chain connects TRBV20-1 to TRBJ1-5; TRBD1 matches at 10 bases. The CDR3 runs to 14 residues. CDR1 DFQATT and CDR2 SNEGSKA come from the germline V gene (reference sequence). V trimming: 6 bases; J trimming: 7 bases; junction bases outside the gene matches: 9. The CDR3 DNA reads as TGCAGTGCCGCCACCGGGACAGGGGACCAGCCCCAGCATTTT. It specifies CSAATGTGDQPQHF.

In its sample, this clonotype was seen many times. The chain links TRBV7-9 to TRBJ2-5; D unclear. This CDR3 comprises 12 residues. Germline-derived CDR1 and CDR2 are SEHNR and FQNEAQ (reference sequence). V gave up 3 bases and J gave up 0 bases, with 2 bases separating them. The CDR3: CASSFYQETQYF. CDR3 bases: TGTGCCAGCAGCTTCTACCAAGAGACCCAGTACTTC.

The chain recombines TRBV24-1 with TRBJ1-5, with TRBD1 identical over 10 bases. Germline V lookup: CDR1 KGHDR, CDR2 SFDVKD. The V gene end was trimmed by 3 bases and the J gene end by 1 base; junction bases not matched to a gene: 11. This CDR3 is built from 19 residues. The CDR3 is CATSDKTPGQGMSNQPQHF. CDR3 nucleotides: TGTGCCACCAGTGATAAAACTCCGGGACAGGGGATGAGCAATCAGCCCCAGCATTTT.

The V and J genes are TRBV7-6 and TRBJ1-1, with a tentative D call TRBD1 (6 bases). This CDR3 contains 15 residues. The germline gives CDR1 SGHVS, CDR2 FNYEAQ. Trimming took off 4 bases at V and 2 bases at J, with 14 bases between the two ends. CDR3 in amino acids: CASSSTRGANTEAFF. The CDR3 DNA is TGTGCCAGCAGCTCAACCCGGGGGGCTAACACTGAAGCTTTCTTT.

This clonotype has ten or more counts. The chain links TRBV4-1 to TRBJ1-4; tentative D call: TRBD1 (5 bases). With 4 bases removed from V and 5 bases from J, the gap between germline ends came to 14 bases. The CDR3 length is 15 residues. Germline values: CDR1 MGHRA, CDR2 YSYEKL. In DNA, the CDR3 is TGCGCCAGCAGCCCTATAGACAGCTTAAATGAAAAACTGTTTTTT. Translating it yields CASSPIDSLNEKLFF.

For this clonotype: The DNA is omitted, as the CDR3 cannot be located on it reliably, and the CDR3 follows TCRdb's listing. V usage is TRBV29-1 and J usage is TRBJ1-4; the table names TRBD1, a call not compared with the DNA. The CDR3 region is 12 residues in length, termini included. Germline V gene lookup returns CDR1 SQVTM and CDR2 ANQGSEA. The CDR3 sequence is CSVGGGSYGVFF.

This clonotype has only a few counts. V usage is TRBV3-1 and J usage is TRBJ1-5; 7 nucleotides line up with TRBD1. In germline, CDR1 is LGHDT, CDR2 YNNKEL (reference sequence). Trimming removed 4 bases from V and 4 bases from J; junction bases left unmatched: 4. The CDR3 has 14 amino acids. This CDR3 reads CASSPGQPNQPQHF. The CDR3 DNA follows: TGTGCCAGCAGCCCGGGACAGCCAAATCAGCCCCAGCATTTT.